A single sample gave rise to the 28 T cell receptor beta chains below, sequenced in a study of CD8 T cells in ankylosing spondylitis. TCRdb re-derived calls from the 5' RACE reads in MiXCR, one entry per CDR3 protein. The sample has some 200,000 distinct CDR3 sequences; over 15% are singletons. The sample comprised blood, either unsorted or a sorted T cell fraction (not recorded which). Every receptor here comes from a male donor aged 10 to 35 with ankylosing spondylitis or in good health (not recorded which).

There are many counts of this clonotype. The genes are TRBV7-9 and TRBJ2-5, with a weak D call TRBD1 (6 bases). CDR1 is SEHNR, CDR2 FQNEAQ, per germline (reference sequence). The CDR3 consists of 14 residues. V was shortened by 5 bases and J by 5 bases, with 15 bases between the two germline ends. Written as DNA, the CDR3 is TGTGCCAGCAGCCGCGGACAGCGTGAGGAGACCCAGTACTTC. The encoded protein is CASSRGQREETQYF.

The J gene is TRBJ2-1, the V gene TRBV2; a possible D gene is TRBD1 (5 bases). Trimming removed 6 bases at V and 3 bases at J, with 9 bases between. The CDR3 contains 13 residues. In germline, CDR1 is SNHLY, CDR2 FYNNEI. CDR3 in amino acids: CASRPDSYNEQFF. CDR3 nucleotide sequence: TGTGCCAGCAGACCAGACAGCTACAATGAGCAGTTCTTC.

The sample holds many counts of this clonotype. The chain recombines TRBV24-1 with TRBJ2-1; 8 nucleotides match TRBD2. V gave up 3 bases and J gave up 7 bases; unmatched junction bases: 7. From germline, CDR1 is KGHDR and CDR2 SFDVKD. This CDR3 comprises 15 residues. The CDR3 region has the DNA TGTGCCACCAGTGATCCCGCTAGCGGGTGGAATGAGCAGTTCTTC. This encodes CATSDPASGWNEQFF.

This clonotype was recorded at least ten times. This chain uses TRBV20-1 with TRBJ2-1, with 10 nucleotides matching TRBD1. Germline CDR1 reads DFQATT; CDR2 reads SNEGSKA (reference sequence). The ends lost 0 bases at V and 1 base at J; junction bases unmatched: 9. This CDR3 comprises 18 residues. The CDR3 protein is CSARDIRTGGGSYNEQFF. The CDR3 region has the DNA TGCAGTGCTAGAGATATTAGGACAGGGGGAGGTTCCTACAATGAGCAGTTCTTC.

J is TRBJ2-1 and V is TRBV6-5, with TRBD2 as a possible D gene (5 bases). Germline V gene sequence: CDR1 MNHEY, CDR2 SVGAGI. The CDR3 consists of 17 residues. The germline V and J ends were trimmed by 4 bases and 4 bases, with 20 bases remaining between them. The DNA for the CDR3 is TGTGCCAGCAGTTTCTCGGTAGCCCCGGGATCGTACAATGAGCAGTTCTTC. As protein: CASSFSVAPGSYNEQFF.

This clonotype was picked up many times. The rearrangement links TRBV30 to TRBJ2-3; D might be TRBD2 (6 bases). The CDR3 length is 15 residues. Germline V CDR1 and CDR2: GTSNPN, SVGIG (reference sequence). Deletions cut 5 bases from V and 0 bases from J, with 15 bases between. CDR3: CAWGKYSGSTDTQYF. In DNA form, the CDR3 reads TGTGCCTGGGGCAAATATAGCGGTAGCACAGATACGCAGTATTTT.

The V gene is TRBV30, the J gene TRBJ1-6; tentatively, D is TRBD1 (5 bases). CDR3 length equals 15 residues. The germline V gene encodes CDR1 GTSNPN and CDR2 SVGIG (reference sequence). Trimming removed 4 bases at V and 0 bases at J, with 10 bases between. Written as DNA, the CDR3 is TGTGCCTGGAATCAGGGTATCTCCTATAATTCACCCCTCCACTTT. Translated, it gives CAWNQGISYNSPLHF. Full variable domain (missing parts from reference TRBV30 and TRBJ1-6): SQTIHQWPATLVQPVGSPLSLECTVEGTSNPNLYWYRQAAGRGLQLLFYSVGIGQISSEVPQNLSASRPQDRQFILSSKKLLLSDSGFYLCAWNQGISYNSPLHFGNGTRLTVT.

This clonotype occurred many times. The chain links TRBV5-4 to TRBJ2-1, with 9 bases identical to TRBD1. The CDR3 contains 13 residues. Germline trimming cut 5 bases from V and 6 bases from J; bases unmatched to any gene: 3. The germline V gene has CDR1 SGHNT and CDR2 YYREEE (reference sequence). The CDR3, as DNA: TGTGCCAGCAGTTCACAGGGGGCCAATGAGCAGTTCTTC. Translating gives CASSSQGANEQFF.

This chain joins TRBV29-1 and TRBJ2-1; 10 nucleotides match TRBD1. The CDR3 contains 14 residues. The junction had 5 bases not matched to a gene; V was cut back by 6 bases and J by 3 bases. Germline-derived CDR1 and CDR2 are SQVTM and ANQGSEA. CDR3 in DNA: TGCAGCGTCTCGAGGGACAGGGGCTACAATGAGCAGTTCTTC. The encoded protein is CSVSRDRGYNEQFF.

The table lists this clonotype with a few counts. The CDR3 is CSVTTGYNEQFF. The CDR3 DNA is TGCAGCGTGACGACAGGCTACAATGAGCAGTTCTTC. This sequence joins TRBV29-1 and TRBJ2-1; tentatively, D is TRBD1 (6 bases). This CDR3 contains 12 residues. Germline CDR1 reads SQVTM; CDR2 reads ANQGSEA. The V and J ends lost 6 bases and 3 bases respectively, with 9 bases between them.

There are many counts of this clonotype. The genes are TRBV6-2 or TRBV6-3 and TRBJ1-5; D is undetermined. V was trimmed by 1 base and J by 1 base, leaving 20 bases between them. The CDR3 is 19 amino acids. The germline V gene has CDR1 MNHEY and CDR2 SVGEGT. CDR3 DNA sequence: TGTGCCAGCAGTTACTACCCCCGGAGAGGAGGTGGGAGCAATCAGCCCCAGCATTTT. Its translation is CASSYYPRRGGGSNQPQHF.

This clonotype was seen many times. V usage is TRBV12-3 or TRBV12-4 and J usage is TRBJ1-1; TRBD1 aligns across 7 bases. The CDR3 has 14 amino acids. V trimming: 5 bases; J trimming: 2 bases; junction bases outside the gene matches: 5. The CDR3 DNA sequence: TGTGCCAGCAGTCTCGGACAGGCCAACACTGAAGCTTTCTTT. Its translation: CASSLGQANTEAFF.

This clonotype was seen repeatedly, ten times or more. The V gene is TRBV10-3, the J gene TRBJ2-1; D is unresolved. Trimming removed 5 bases at V and 0 bases at J, with 8 bases between. The V gene's germline CDR1 is ENHRY and CDR2 SYGVKD. The CDR3 is 14 residues long. The CDR3 loop reads CAISSSYSYNEQFF. In nucleotides, the CDR3 is TGTGCCATCAGTTCGAGTTACTCCTACAATGAGCAGTTCTTC.

This clonotype was seen many times. The chain has TRBV7-2 and TRBJ2-7; D uncertain. The CDR3 covers 14 residues. V was cut by 1 base and J by 6 bases, with 13 bases left in between. The germline gives CDR1 SGHTA, CDR2 FQGNSA. CDR3 sequence: CASSLGSSVPEQYF. The CDR3 DNA is TGTGCCAGCAGCTTAGGTTCGTCCGTCCCCGAGCAGTACTTC.

Only a few counts were recorded for this clonotype. This chain links TRBV12-3 or TRBV12-4 with TRBJ2-4, with TRBD1 matching over 10 bases. V gave up 3 bases and J gave up 8 bases; unmatched junction bases: 7. This CDR3 has 15 amino acids. CDR3 region: CASSFSGTGVHIQYF. In DNA, the CDR3 is TGTGCCAGCAGTTTCTCCGGGACAGGGGTTCACATTCAGTACTTC.

This clonotype came up many times. The chain uses TRBV5-1 and TRBJ1-1; 8 bases fit TRBD1. Germline-derived CDR1 and CDR2 are SGHRS and YFSETQ. The CDR3 runs 14 residues. J gave up 3 bases and V 4 bases, and 5 bases lay outside the gene matches. The CDR3 DNA reads as TGCGCCAGCAGCCGGGGACAGGTGGACACTGAAGCTTTCTTT. Encoded protein: CASSRGQVDTEAFF.

Ten or more counts support this clonotype. V is TRBV7-6 and J is TRBJ2-5, with 8 nucleotides matching TRBD2. The germline CDR1 and CDR2 sequences are SGHVS and FNYEAQ. CDR3 length equals 15 residues. With 5 bases clipped from V and 4 bases from J, the junction kept 9 bases outside the gene matches. DNA for the CDR3: TGTGCCAGCAGCCCACCCCGCGCGGGAGGAGAGACCCAGTACTTC. Encoded protein: CASSPPRAGGETQYF.

At least ten counts were recorded for this clonotype. V gene TRBV12-3 or TRBV12-4 combines with J gene TRBJ2-5; TRBD1 agrees at 8 bases. CDR3 length equals 16 residues. Trimming took 6 bases from V and 2 from J; bases not matched to a gene: 11. CDR3: CASSSLGRTGQETQYF. The CDR3 nucleotides read TGTGCCAGCAGCTCTTTGGGGAGGACAGGGCAAGAGACCCAGTACTTC.

The sample holds one count of this clonotype. This rearrangement joins TRBV9 to TRBJ2-7; D may match TRBD1 or TRBD2 (5 bases each). Trimming removed 0 bases from V and 4 bases from J, with 17 bases in between. The CDR3 spans 16 residues. CDR1 and CDR2 from the germline V gene are SGDLS and YYNGEE. This chain's CDR3 is CASSVASQGTRYEQYF. CDR3 sequence (DNA): TGTGCCAGCAGCGTAGCTTCCCAGGGCACTAGATACGAGCAGTACTTC.

This clonotype was seen many times. CDR3 in amino acids: CASSLIPGSGGEDNSPLHF. The CDR3 coding sequence is TGTGCCAGCAGTCTGATCCCGGGCTCAGGGGGTGAGGATAATTCACCCCTCCACTTT. The chain employs TRBV27 and TRBJ1-6, with TRBD1 matching 7 bases. The V gene end was trimmed by 5 bases and the J gene end by 5 bases; junction bases not matched to a gene: 18. The CDR3 is 19 residues long. The germline V gene has CDR1 MNHEY and CDR2 SMNVEV (reference sequence).

V and J are TRBV5-5 and TRBJ2-3; D is perhaps TRBD1 or TRBD2 (5 bases each). The CDR3 spans 14 residues. Trimming shortened V by 7 bases and J by 3 bases, and 15 bases separated the two germline ends. Germline loops: CDR1 SGHKS, CDR2 YYEKEE (reference sequence). The CDR3 bases are TGTGCCAGCTCCCGGGACGGCGGGACAGATACGCAGTATTTT. It codes for CASSRDGGTDTQYF.

This clonotype was recorded only once. The chain is built from TRBV14 and TRBJ2-1, with D possibly TRBD2 on 5 matching bases. CDR1 is SGHDN and CDR2 is FVKESK in the germline V gene. The CDR3 is 12 amino acids. Trimming removed 2 bases from V and 15 bases from J, with 14 bases in between. The CDR3 DNA sequence: TGTGCCAGCAGCCAAAAGAGGGAATTCAGGTTCTTC. Amino acid sequence: CASSQKREFRFF.

This clonotype was counted many times. The rearrangement uses TRBV6-1 and TRBJ1-1; 8 bases line up with TRBD1. J gave up 4 bases and V 6 bases, and 4 bases lay outside the gene matches. The CDR3 covers 13 residues. From germline, CDR1 is MNHNS and CDR2 SASEGT. CDR3: CASRDRAFTEAFF. As DNA, the CDR3 is TGTGCCAGCAGGGACAGGGCCTTCACTGAAGCTTTCTTT.

V is TRBV6-5 and J is TRBJ2-3, with 8 bases aligning to TRBD2. After removal of 2 bases from V and 0 bases from J, the junction contained 7 bases not matched to a gene. Germline V gives CDR1 MNHEY, CDR2 SVGAGI. The CDR3 is 17 amino acids. For the CDR3, the DNA is TGTGCCAGCAGTTACGGGCTTACTAGCGGTAGCACAGATACGCAGTATTTT. It translates to CASSYGLTSGSTDTQYF.

There are many counts of this clonotype. The DNA of the CDR3 is TGCGCCAGCAGCTTTGCTAGCGGGGGAAACTACAATGAGCAGTTCTTC. Amino acids: CASSFASGGNYNEQFF. The J gene is TRBJ2-1, the V gene TRBV5-1, with 10 nucleotides matching TRBD2. Germline V CDR1 and CDR2: SGHRS, YFSETQ. Losses at the gene ends were 2 bases for V and 3 bases for J; bases not matched to a gene: 5. The length of the CDR3 is 16 residues.

In its sample, this clonotype was seen many times. V is TRBV12-3 or TRBV12-4 and J is TRBJ2-1; D uncertain. V was cut by 4 bases and J by 9 bases, with 10 bases left in between. The CDR3 totals 12 residues. In DNA, the CDR3 is TGTGCCAGCAGTTACCCGTTGGGTGAGCAGTTCTTC. Its protein is CASSYPLGEQFF.

This clonotype was observed at least ten times. This rearrangement joins TRBV6-2 or TRBV6-3 to TRBJ2-2; the match to TRBD2 covers 11 bases. Per the germline V gene, CDR1 is MNHEY and CDR2 is SVGEGT. Germline trimming cut 6 bases from V and 4 bases from J; bases unmatched to any gene: 4. The length of the CDR3 is 15 residues. CDR3 in DNA: TGTGCCAGCAGGCGAACTAGCGGGGGCACCGGGGAGCTGTTTTTT. As protein: CASRRTSGGTGELFF.

This clonotype was detected ten times or more. V usage is TRBV11-2 and J usage is TRBJ1-2; tentatively, D is TRBD1 (6 bases). Germline CDR1 is SGHAT and CDR2 is FQNNGV. CDR3 length: 12 residues. Trimming pared 4 bases from V and 8 bases from J, leaving 11 bases between. CDR3 sequence: CASSSLGAGYTF. As DNA, the CDR3 is TGTGCCAGCAGCTCCCTGGGGGCGGGCTACACCTTC.